This T cell receptor beta chain was found in a study of identical twins. Unique molecular identifiers were present on the cDNA, and a universal primer site came from template switching. TCRdb reanalysed the 5' RACE reads using MiXCR and keeps one entry per CDR3 protein. The data contain roughly 720,000 distinct CDR3 sequences, approximately 18% of them singletons. Germline V lookup: CDR1 SEHNR, CDR2 FQNEAQ (reference sequence). This CDR3 is 14 amino acids long. V lost 6 bases to trimming and J lost 10 bases, with 16 bases between them. Comment on this clonotype: Its antigen is currently unknown.

General study points: The study found weaker excess twin sharing in beta out-of-frame sequences.

These sequences were also reported in another study, on T cells expressing NK-cell markers.

The sequenced sample consisted of PBMCs. The clonotype was recovered from a woman aged 18-29 years in good health. The chain employs TRBV7-9 and TRBJ1-6, with D possibly being TRBD1 (6 bases). CDR3 DNA: TGTGCCAGCAGTTCAACACAGGGTACCTCACCCCTCCACTTT. Amino acids: CASSSTQGTSPLHF. The variable domain in full, completed from reference TRBV7-9 and TRBJ1-6, reads DTGVSQNPRHKITKRGQNVTFRCDPISEHNRLYWYRQTLGQGPEFLTYFQNEAQLEKSRLLSDRFSAERPKGSFSTLEIQRTEQGDSAMYLCASSSTQGTSPLHFGNGTRLTVT.